This T cell receptor beta chain is drawn from a study of vaccination effects on CD4 cells after COVID-19 (dated by TCRdb to the early 2020s). A note on the overall study: In the ViraFEST assay, PBMC were stimulated with viral peptide pools, and TCR sequencing was then used to find antigen-specific CD4+ T cell clonotypes based on their expansion. Across the study, the median time from the second dose to post-vaccine sampling was 72 days (range 14 to 241). A few million PBMC per well were cultured with 9 to 10 ug/ml peptides in IMDM containing roughly 5% human AB serum, approximately 10 IU/ml IL-2 and gentamicin. SARS-CoV-2 spike-specific CD4+ TCR repertoires from before and after mRNA vaccination were compared in COVID-19 convalescent patients and in infection-naive vaccine recipients. The full study included roughly 10 COVID-19 convalescent patients and several SARS-CoV-2-naive healthy vaccine recipients. Cultures from other donors in the study were sequenced with the Oncomine TCR Beta short-read assay on an Illumina iSeq 100. What the authors observed across the whole study: In healthy vaccine recipients, vaccine-induced clones were almost all SARS-CoV-2 mono-reactive, with only 1 of 255 being cross-reactive with common cold coronaviruses. At late post-vaccination timepoints, both infection-induced and vaccine-induced clones showed marked clonal contraction, consistent with waning T cell responses. Limitations of the study were the small number of convalescent patients and the absence of early post-infection timepoints.

V is shortened by 0 bases, J by 9 bases, and the region joining them spans 12 bases. CDR1 LNHDA and CDR2 SQIVND are derived from the germline V gene (reference sequence). The CDR3 covers 15 residues, taking in both the cysteine and the phenylalanine. Only the CDR3 DNA is retained, 45 bases long and in frame from the first base. After around 10 days of culture, CD4+ T cells were isolated with the EasySep CD4+ T cell isolation kit. Two doses of either the BNT162b2 or the mRNA-1273 mRNA SARS-CoV-2 vaccine were administered to participants. Healthy vaccine recipients had no prior SARS-CoV-2 infection, confirmed by negative nucleocapsid antibodies before and after vaccination. On days 3 and 7, half of the culture medium was replaced with fresh IL-2-containing medium. Each peptide stimulation condition was cultured in triplicate wells unless otherwise noted. PBMC were separated from whole blood using Ficoll-Paque Plus gradient centrifugation and were then either cryopreserved at -140C or used fresh. The QIAamp micro DNA kit was used to extract genomic DNA from the cultured CD4+ T cells.

With regard to this clone: The target of this receptor is not known. Base qualities were left out, and no much larger clone turns up one base away.

The library relied on the immunoSEQ multiplex PCR assay. DNA from the cultured, isolated CD4+ T cells was subjected to TCR beta CDR3 sequencing. The authors' analysis ran thus. Non-productive TCR sequences were removed, reads were trimmed to the CDR3 region, and CDR3s of at least 7 amino acids were retained. The MANAFEST web app was used to identify antigen-specific clonotypes by comparing expansion in peptide wells with expansion in reference cultures. Positive clones required FDR<0.05 expansion versus reference and all other wells, odds ratio above 5, and frequency above 0.1% in two replicate wells. Cross-reactive clonotypes were defined as significantly expanded in SARS-CoV-2 spike wells and in at least one common cold coronavirus spike condition. CDR3 similarity was assessed by Levenshtein distance using the stringdist R package, and unrooted trees were constructed with ape in R 3.6.1. The clones in this table, taken by TCRdb from immuneACCESS, are in-frame only. Not every clone is retained; where verified, under half of the shortfall comes from an unresolved V gene, and the cause of the rest is unknown. V and J calls and clone size come straight from that table; D and trimming were deduced from the DNA. The sample has about 57,000 clones on record, approximately 72% of them singletons. Roughly 4.2% of the sample is in the top ten clones.

This sequence originates from a human donor who received a COVID-19 vaccine. The sample was CD4+ T cells from PBMCs cultured without peptide, taken after COVID-19 vaccination. The V gene is TRBV19 and the J gene is TRBJ1-6, with TRBD1 as a weak D call on 6 bases. CDR3 reads: CASSIDGGDGSPLHF. Read as DNA, the sequence is TGTGCCAGTAGTATAGACGGGGGCGACGGTTCACCCCTCCACTTT.